This TCR beta chain appears in the sequencing data of a study of cytomegalovirus exposure and HLA in healthy donors. Study summary: Falling in the Caucasian-associated ancestry cluster were 81% of 398 genotyped donors. Study results and caveats: With further analysis later on, most CMV-associated TCR beta chains appeared HLA-restricted. Many donors carried some public TCRs, although rarity characterized most TCR sequences.

Trimming removed 8 bases at V and 5 bases at J, with 15 bases between. Per the germline V gene, CDR1 is WSHSY and CDR2 is SAAADI. The CDR3 totals 13 residues. PCR was performed using 60 Vbeta and 13 Jbeta primers. Original analysis: Among the unique TCR beta chains that a later analysis counted, about 84 million in all, roughly 10 million were shared. Assay used: immunoSEQ multiplex PCR; TCRdb lists only in-frame clones, some missing. V and J calls and clone size are those listed in that table; D and trimming were worked out from the DNA. The sample yields 150,000 to 200,000 clones, of which the top ten take up about 0.79%. A word on this clone: Its antigen is still unknown.

The clonotype comes from a woman aged 18 to 35 in good health and CMV-seropositive. The V gene is TRBV10-2, the J gene TRBJ1-1; D is ambiguous. The material sequenced was PBMCs. CDR3 DNA: TGCGCCAGCGCCCGCGAGGCATGGACTGAAGCTTTCTTT. It specifies CASAREAWTEAFF.